These 5 T cell receptor beta chains were all obtained from the same sample, sequenced in a study of vaccination effects on CD4 cells after COVID-19. The antigens these receptors bind are not known. Once cultured for 10 days, the cells underwent separation to obtain CD4+ T cells. TCRdb's copy holds only in-frame clones and misses some; the assay was immunoSEQ multiplex PCR. The repertoire holds about 64,000 clones, with under 85% as singletons. The sequencing here drew on CD4+ T cells from PBMCs cultured without peptide, taken before COVID-19 vaccination. These receptors all stem from a human donor who had a prior SARS-CoV-2 infection.

The chain joins TRBV9 to TRBJ2-7; 9 bases match TRBD1. This CDR3 comprises 16 residues. Per the germline V gene, CDR1 is SGDLS and CDR2 is YYNGEE. J lost 3 bases, V lost 4 bases, and 11 bases had no gene match. The CDR3 DNA sequence: TGTGCCAGCAGCCTATTCTTCGGGACAGGGTACTACGAGCAGTACTTC. Translating gives CASSLFFGTGYYEQYF. Full variable domain (rest looked up from reference TRBV9 and TRBJ2-7): DSGVTQTPKHLITATGQRVTLRCSPRSGDLSVYWYQQSLDQGLQFLIQYYNGEERAKGNILERFSAQQFPDLHSELNLSSLELGDSALYFCASSLFFGTGYYEQYFGPGTRLTVT.

The chain couples TRBV20-1 to TRBJ2-7, with D unclear. The CDR3 is 11 amino acids. V lost 5 bases and J lost 3, with 8 bases in between. Germline V lookup: CDR1 DFQATT, CDR2 SNEGSKA (reference sequence). The CDR3: CSAARNYEQYF. The CDR3 nucleotides are TGCAGTGCTGCCCGGAACTACGAGCAGTACTTC.

The chain recombines TRBV15 with TRBJ1-5; TRBD1 agrees at 7 bases. Germline lookup yields CDR1 LNHNV and CDR2 YYDKDF (reference sequence). This CDR3 is 15 amino acids long. V gave up 3 bases and J gave up 9 bases; unmatched junction bases: 11. Here the CDR3 reads CATSRLDGTDRPQHF. DNA for the CDR3: TGTGCCACCAGCAGGCTCGACGGGACAGATCGGCCCCAGCATTTT.

The chain has TRBV21-1 and TRBJ1-5; the table names TRBD1, a call not compared with the DNA. TRBV21-1 is flagged as a pseudogene. The CDR3 runs 17 residues. The CDR3 coding sequence is TGTGCCAGCAGCACCCAACGGACAGGGTTTAGCAATCAGCCCCAGCATTTT. It encodes CASSTQRTGFSNQPQHF.

The rearrangement uses TRBV10-3 and TRBJ2-7, with 9 bases fitting TRBD2. The CDR3 length is 14 residues. J gave up 4 bases and V 3 bases, and 4 bases lay outside the gene matches. Germline V gives CDR1 ENHRY, CDR2 SYGVKD. The chain's CDR3 is CAISDILAGYEQYF. The CDR3 bases are TGTGCCATCAGTGATATCCTAGCGGGATACGAGCAGTACTTC.